This TCR beta chain was recovered during a study of CD8+ T cells in alopecia areata. Treatment described: oral pan-JAK inhibitor, 5-10 mg twice daily. Peripheral blood and lesional scalp punch biopsies were taken from alopecia areata patients. The CDR3 is made up of 14 amino acids. The germline V and J ends were trimmed by 4 bases and 5 bases, with 17 bases remaining between them. Germline CDR1 reads SQVTM; CDR2 reads ANQGSEA. Sequencing templates came from extracted RNA that was reverse transcribed into cDNA. Only in-frame clones appear in the TCRdb table, and some are missing; sequencing was by immunoSEQ multiplex PCR. The table includes about 120,000 clones, 53% detected once.

The genes are TRBV29-1 and TRBJ1-2; D ambiguous. The sequence was collected from a human donor with alopecia areata. The sample was CD4+ T cells sorted from blood, taken at week 4, from a patient treated with tofacitinib. The CDR3 nucleotides are TGCAGCGTTGGTGTCATTGCGGGGTTTTATGGCTACACCTTC. Its protein is CSVGVIAGFYGYTF.